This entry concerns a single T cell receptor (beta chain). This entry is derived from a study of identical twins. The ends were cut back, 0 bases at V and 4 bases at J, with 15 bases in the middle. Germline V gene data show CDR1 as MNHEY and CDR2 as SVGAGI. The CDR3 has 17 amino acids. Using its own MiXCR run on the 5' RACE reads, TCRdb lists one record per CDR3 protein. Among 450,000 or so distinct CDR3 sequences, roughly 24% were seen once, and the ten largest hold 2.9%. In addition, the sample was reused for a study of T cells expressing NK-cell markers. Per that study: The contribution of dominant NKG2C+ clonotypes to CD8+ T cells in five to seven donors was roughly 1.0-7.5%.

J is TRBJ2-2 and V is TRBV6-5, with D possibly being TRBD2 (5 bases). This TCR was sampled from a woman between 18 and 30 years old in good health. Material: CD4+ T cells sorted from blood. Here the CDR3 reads CASSYSILPGITGELFF. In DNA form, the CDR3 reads TGTGCCAGCAGTTACTCTATTCTCCCGGGAATCACCGGGGAGCTGTTTTTT.